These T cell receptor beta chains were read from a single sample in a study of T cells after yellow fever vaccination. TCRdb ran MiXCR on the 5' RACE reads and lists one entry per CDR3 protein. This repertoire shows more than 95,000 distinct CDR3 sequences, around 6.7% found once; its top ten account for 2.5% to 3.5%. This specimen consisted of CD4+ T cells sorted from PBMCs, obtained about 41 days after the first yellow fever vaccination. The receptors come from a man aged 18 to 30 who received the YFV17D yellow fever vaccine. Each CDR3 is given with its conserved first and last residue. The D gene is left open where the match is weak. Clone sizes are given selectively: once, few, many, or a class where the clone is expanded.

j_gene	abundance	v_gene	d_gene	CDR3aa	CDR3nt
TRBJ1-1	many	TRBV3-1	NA	CASSQARGTEAFF	TGTGCCAGCAGCCAAGCCAGGGGTACTGAAGCTTTCTTT
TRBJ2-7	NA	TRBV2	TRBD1	CASSPGTGFYEQYF	TGTGCCAGCAGTCCCGGGACAGGGTTCTACGAGCAGTACTTC
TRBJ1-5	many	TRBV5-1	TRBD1	CASSPTGASDQPQHF	TGCGCCAGCAGCCCCACAGGGGCCAGCGATCAGCCCCAGCATTTT
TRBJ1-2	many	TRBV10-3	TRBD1	CAIRSTGVGGYTF	TGTGCCATCAGGTCGACAGGGGTCGGCGGCTACACCTTC
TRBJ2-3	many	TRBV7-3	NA	CASSRAGLPDTQYF	TGTGCCAGCAGCCGGGCAGGGCTCCCAGATACGCAGTATTTT
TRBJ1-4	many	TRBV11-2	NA	CASSFPGTRKLFF	TGTGCCAGCAGCTTCCCCGGGACAAGAAAACTGTTTTTT
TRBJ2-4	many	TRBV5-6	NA	CASSSGQRLAKNIQYF	TGTGCCAGCAGCTCCGGACAGAGGCTAGCCAAAAACATTCAGTACTTC
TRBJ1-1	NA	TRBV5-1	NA	CASKDSGDTEAFF	TGCGCCAGCAAGGATTCCGGGGACACTGAAGCTTTCTTT
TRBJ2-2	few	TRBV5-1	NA	CASSFHPPGELFF	TGCGCCAGCAGCTTCCATCCCCCCGGGGAGCTGTTTTTT
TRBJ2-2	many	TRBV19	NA	CASSGVGGTGELFF	TGTGCCAGTAGTGGGGTAGGGGGCACCGGGGAGCTGTTTTTT
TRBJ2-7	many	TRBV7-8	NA	CASSFGGLTYEQYF	TGTGCCAGCAGCTTCGGGGGTTTGACCTACGAGCAGTACTTC
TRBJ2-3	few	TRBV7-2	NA	CASNRREWGGQDTQYF	TGTGCCAGCAACCGAAGGGAGTGGGGGGGCCAAGATACGCAGTATTTT
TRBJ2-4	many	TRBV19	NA	CASGGNIQYF	TGTGCCAGTGGGGGCAACATTCAGTACTTC
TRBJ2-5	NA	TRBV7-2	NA	CASTRGGSQGTQYF	TGTGCCAGTACCCGAGGGGGGAGCCAAGGGACCCAGTACTTC
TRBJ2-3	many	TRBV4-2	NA	CASSQGEGGVADTQYF	TGTGCCAGCAGCCAAGGGGAGGGGGGAGTAGCAGATACGCAGTATTTT
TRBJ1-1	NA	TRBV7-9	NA	CASSPRGGGGTEAFF	TGTGCCAGCAGCCCGAGGGGGGGGGGTGGTACTGAAGCTTTCTTT
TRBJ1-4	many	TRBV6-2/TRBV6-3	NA	CASSDRRNEKLFF	TGTGCCAGCAGTGACAGGCGGAATGAAAAACTGTTTTTT
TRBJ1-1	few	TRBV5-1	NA	CASRRQGQDTEAFF	TGCGCCAGCAGACGGCAGGGGCAGGACACTGAAGCTTTCTTT
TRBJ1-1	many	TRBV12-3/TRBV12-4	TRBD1	CASRRLTGGETEAFF	TGTGCCAGCAGGAGGCTCACAGGGGGCGAAACTGAAGCTTTCTTT
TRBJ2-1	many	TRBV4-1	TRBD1	CASSQDRQGAVNEQFF	TGCGCCAGCAGCCAAGATCGTCAGGGGGCCGTAAATGAGCAGTTCTTC
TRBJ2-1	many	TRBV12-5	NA	CASGLRSDRKNNEQFF	TGTGCTAGTGGTTTGAGGTCCGACCGAAAGAACAATGAGCAGTTCTTC
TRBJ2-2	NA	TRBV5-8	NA	CASSLWARGNTGELFF	TGTGCCAGCAGCTTGTGGGCACGTGGGAATACCGGGGAGCTGTTTTTT
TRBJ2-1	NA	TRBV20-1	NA	CSASPRGAYNEQFF	TGCAGTGCATCCCCCCGGGGGGCGTACAATGAGCAGTTCTTC
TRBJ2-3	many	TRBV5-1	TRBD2	CASTLGLAGGADTQYF	TGCGCCAGCACCCTCGGACTAGCGGGGGGGGCAGATACGCAGTATTTT
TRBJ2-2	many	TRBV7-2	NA	CASSLVGLSGELFF	TGTGCCAGCAGCTTAGTAGGGTTGTCCGGGGAGCTGTTTTTT
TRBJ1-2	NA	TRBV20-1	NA	CSARALAGSYGYTF	TGCAGTGCTAGAGCCCTAGCAGGGTCCTATGGCTACACCTTC
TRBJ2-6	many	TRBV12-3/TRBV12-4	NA	CASSLSGSGANVLTF	TGTGCCAGCAGTTTATCTGGGTCTGGGGCCAACGTCCTGACTTTC
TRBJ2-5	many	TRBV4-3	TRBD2	CASSQDLRLAGEEETQYF	TGCGCCAGCAGCCAAGATCTGAGACTAGCGGGGGAGGAAGAGACCCAGTACTTC
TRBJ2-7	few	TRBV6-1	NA	CASSRGGFSYEQYF	TGTGCCAGCAGCCGGGGCGGGTTCTCCTACGAGCAGTACTTC
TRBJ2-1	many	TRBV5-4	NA	CASSSGTASYNEQFF	TGTGCCAGCAGCAGCGGGACAGCCTCCTACAATGAGCAGTTCTTC
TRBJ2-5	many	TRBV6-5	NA	CASSYSIPGAPQETQYF	TGTGCCAGCAGTTACTCGATTCCGGGGGCGCCCCAAGAGACCCAGTACTTC